The next 29 T cell receptor beta chains were all read from a single sample in a study of cytomegalovirus exposure and HLA in healthy donors. 13 Jbeta primers and 60 Vbeta primers were used for the PCR. Assay used: immunoSEQ multiplex PCR; TCRdb lists only in-frame clones, some missing. The sample shows roughly 130,000 clones, more than 80% of them seen only once. Input material: PBMCs. The receptor set was obtained from a man aged 35 to 55 in good health and CMV-seronegative.

In the case of this clone: The junction differs from germline at one of its ends, possibly a read error. The J gene is TRBJ2-3, the V gene TRBV25-1; weak D call: TRBD2 (7 bases). CDR1 is MGHDK, CDR2 SYGVNS, per germline. The CDR3 runs 15 residues. As DNA, the CDR3 is TGTGCCAGCAGTGAAACCCGGGGGGCAGGAGATGCGCAGTATTTT. It encodes CASSETRGAGDAQYF.

The genes are TRBV28 and TRBJ1-2, with a tentative D call TRBD1 (6 bases). Germline V CDR1 and CDR2: MDHEN, SYDVKM. This CDR3 contains 14 residues. The germline V and J ends were trimmed by 6 bases and 7 bases, with 18 bases remaining between them. The CDR3 DNA is TGTGCCAGCAGGCGCCCCCCGGGACATGGTGGCTACACCTTC. This codes for CASRRPPGHGGYTF.

This chain joins TRBV7-2 and TRBJ1-6, with 10 bases that match TRBD1. Germline CDR1 is SGHTA and CDR2 is FQGNSA. This CDR3 spans 18 amino acids. V shed 4 bases and J 0 bases; nucleotides not matched to a gene: 6. Here the CDR3 reads CASSWGQGRSSYNSPLHF. The CDR3 coding sequence is TGTGCCAGCAGCTGGGGACAGGGGCGCAGCTCCTATAATTCACCCCTCCACTTT.

The V and J genes are TRBV7-6 and TRBJ2-3; 7 nucleotides line up with TRBD2. Germline CDR1 SGHVS, CDR2 FNYEAQ. The V gene end was trimmed by 5 bases and the J gene end by 2 bases; junction bases not matched to a gene: 1. The length of the CDR3 is 13 residues. CDR3 in DNA: TGTGCCAGCAGCCGGGACTACACAGATACGCAGTATTTT. As protein: CASSRDYTDTQYF.

Only a few counts were recorded for this clone. This chain connects TRBV27 to TRBJ2-7, with 9 bases lining up with TRBD1. Germline CDR1 and CDR2: MNHEY and SMNVEV (reference sequence). This CDR3 has 19 residues. V gave up 6 bases and J gave up 2 bases; unmatched junction bases: 20. CDR3 nucleotides: TGTGCCAGCAGCCGAGGAACAGGGGGCGCTAGTTTGGCGACCTACGAGCAGTACTTC. It translates to CASSRGTGGASLATYEQYF.

This chain links TRBV7-3 with TRBJ2-1; TRBD1 might be the D (6 bases). This CDR3 is 14 amino acids long. CDR1 is SGHTA, CDR2 FQGTGA, per germline. The ends were cut back, 5 bases at V and 2 bases at J, with 10 bases in the middle. CDR3 residues: CASSPGHTYNEQFF. The CDR3 bases are TGTGCCAGCAGCCCGGGACACACCTACAATGAGCAGTTCTTC.

The chain employs TRBV6-1 and TRBJ2-3, with 9 bases lining up with TRBD1. V gave up 6 bases and J gave up 3 bases; unmatched junction bases: 4. The CDR3 has 14 residues. The V gene's germline CDR1 is MNHNS and CDR2 SASEGT. The CDR3 here is CASRQGAQTDTQYF. CDR3 in DNA: TGTGCCAGCAGACAGGGGGCTCAAACAGATACGCAGTATTTT.

CDR3: CASSPRTAMRYSNQPQHF. The CDR3 DNA is TGTGCCAGCAGCCCGAGGACAGCTATGAGGTATAGCAATCAGCCCCAGCATTTT. V gene TRBV7-2 combines with J gene TRBJ1-5; a possible D gene is TRBD1 (6 bases). The CDR3 length is 18 residues. Germline CDR1 reads SGHTA; CDR2 reads FQGNSA. V lost 5 bases and J lost 0, with 20 bases in between.

The gene calls are TRBV2 and TRBJ1-1, with D possibly TRBD1 on 6 matching bases. The CDR3 consists of 19 residues. The V gene's germline CDR1 is SNHLY and CDR2 FYNNEI. V lost 6 bases to trimming and J lost 2 bases, with 28 bases between them. CDR3 DNA: TGTGCCAGCAGCGACAACGCGCCAGACAGGTCGGGGATAAACACTGAAGCTTTCTTT. As protein: CASSDNAPDRSGINTEAFF.

The CDR3 loop is CASSPSGTEAFF. The CDR3 bases are TGTGCCAGTAGTCCCTCGGGGACTGAAGCTTTCTTT. This chain uses TRBV19 with TRBJ1-1; D unclear. The V gene's germline CDR1 is LNHDA and CDR2 SQIVND (reference sequence). Trimming took off 5 bases at V and 5 bases at J, with 9 bases between the two ends. The CDR3 sequence is 12 residues long.

The chain is built from TRBV27 and TRBJ2-7; perhaps TRBD1 as D (5 bases). Germline V gene sequence: CDR1 MNHEY, CDR2 SMNVEV (reference sequence). V was clipped by 3 bases and J by 7 bases, with 13 bases between them. This CDR3 is built from 13 residues. CDR3 amino acids: CASSLQGSREQYF. CDR3 sequence (DNA): TGTGCCAGCAGTTTGCAGGGTTCGAGGGAGCAGTACTTC.

V usage is TRBV10-3 and J usage is TRBJ2-1; perhaps TRBD2 as D (5 bases). CDR3 length: 15 residues. Trimming cost V 4 bases and J 6 bases, with 16 bases left between them. From germline, CDR1 is ENHRY and CDR2 SYGVKD. Written as DNA, the CDR3 is TGTGCCATCAGTGGGGGAGAGAAGCAAAGCAATGAGCAGTTCTTC. Protein sequence: CAISGGEKQSNEQFF.

As for this clone: The germline gene is not matched at one end of the junction; a read error may be the cause. CDR3 sequence (DNA): TGTGCCAGCAGCAACCCGCGGGCGGGGGGCACAAGTTTC. Translated: CASSNPRAGGTSF. The chain combines TRBV28 with TRBJ2-6, with 8 bases that match TRBD2. Per the germline V gene, CDR1 is MDHEN and CDR2 is SYDVKM. CDR3 length: 13 residues.

V and J are TRBV7-2 and TRBJ1-5; 11 bases are a match to TRBD1. Trimming at V came to 5 bases and at J to 5 bases, leaving 8 bases not matched to a gene. Germline V gene data show CDR1 as SGHTA and CDR2 as FQGNSA. The CDR3 totals 16 residues. CDR3 sequence: CASSHGDRGRYQPQHF. The CDR3 coding sequence is TGTGCCAGCAGCCACGGGGACAGGGGGAGGTATCAGCCCCAGCATTTT.

This clone was counted a single time. This chain joins TRBV5-5 and TRBJ2-7; 7 nucleotides agree with TRBD1. From germline, CDR1 is SGHKS and CDR2 YYEKEE (reference sequence). The CDR3 is 18 amino acids. Trimming at V came to 0 bases and at J to 4 bases, leaving 16 bases not matched to a gene. The CDR3: CASSLALFTGANGYEQYF. DNA of the CDR3: TGTGCCAGCAGCTTGGCCTTGTTTACAGGGGCGAATGGTTACGAGCAGTACTTC.

Notes on this clone: Other nucleotide sequences from this sample produce the same CDR3. This rearrangement joins TRBV28 to TRBJ1-6, with a weak D call TRBD1 (6 bases). Trimming stripped 1 base from V and 6 bases from J, with 10 bases between. The CDR3 totals 15 residues. Germline CDR1 MDHEN, CDR2 SYDVKM. CDR3 sequence: CASSLSGQGNSPLHF. CDR3 sequence (DNA): TGTGCCAGCAGTTTATCGGGACAAGGTAATTCACCCCTCCACTTT.

This clone was recorded a few times. The rearrangement joins TRBV28 to TRBJ1-4; TRBD1 matches 8 bases. This CDR3 contains 14 residues. V lost 5 bases and J lost 8; bases outside the gene matches: 7. Looked up from germline, CDR1 is MDHEN and CDR2 is SYDVKM. DNA of the CDR3: TGTGCCAGCAGTCCAGCAGGGGGCCAAGAAAAACTGTTTTTT. Translated: CASSPAGGQEKLFF.

This rearrangement joins TRBV13 to TRBJ2-5; 8 bases align to TRBD2. Trimming took 5 bases from V and 5 from J; bases not matched to a gene: 16. Germline V CDR1 and CDR2: PRHDT, FYEKMQ (reference sequence). The CDR3 loop spans 17 amino acids. The CDR3 sequence is CASSPEGIAGSQETQYF. The CDR3 DNA reads as TGTGCCAGCAGCCCAGAGGGGATAGCGGGGTCTCAGGAGACCCAGTACTTC.

The chain links TRBV2 to TRBJ1-1; 8 bases are a match to TRBD1. Trimming at V came to 7 bases and at J to 4 bases, leaving 14 bases not matched to a gene. The CDR3 loop spans 16 amino acids. Germline CDR1 is SNHLY and CDR2 is FYNNEI. CDR3 sequence reads: CASNLPGGGNSTEAFF. The CDR3 DNA reads as TGTGCCAGCAACCTTCCAGGGGGCGGGAATAGCACTGAAGCTTTCTTT.

This chain joins TRBV6-1 and TRBJ2-7, with 7 nucleotides matching TRBD1. Germline trimming cut 6 bases from V and 3 bases from J; bases unmatched to any gene: 11. Germline CDR1 is MNHNS and CDR2 is SASEGT. This CDR3 is 15 amino acids long. The CDR3 DNA follows: TGTGCCAGCAGGGCAACAAACAGGGGAGACTACGAGCAGTACTTC. Encoded protein: CASRATNRGDYEQYF.

The J gene is TRBJ2-3, the V gene TRBV29-1; 10 bases are a match to TRBD2. Germline V gene lookup returns CDR1 SQVTM and CDR2 ANQGSEA. CDR3 size: 16 residues. V trimming: 4 bases; J trimming: 4 bases; junction bases outside the gene matches: 11. In nucleotides, the CDR3 is TGCAGCGTTGCGGCTAGCGGGAGTGTAGTTTCAGATACGCAGTATTTT. It translates to CSVAASGSVVSDTQYF.

The chain employs TRBV19 and TRBJ1-5; tentatively, D is TRBD1 (5 bases). The CDR3 length is 14 residues. With 3 bases removed from V and 3 bases from J, the gap between germline ends came to 9 bases. Germline V lookup: CDR1 LNHDA, CDR2 SQIVND (reference sequence). CDR3 bases: TGTGCCAGTAGTATTAGACAGTTCAATCAGCCCCAGCATTTT. Translation: CASSIRQFNQPQHF.

V usage is TRBV5-1 and J usage is TRBJ1-3, with TRBD1 identical over 7 bases. The CDR3 sequence is 15 residues long. The germline V gene has CDR1 SGHRS and CDR2 YFSETQ. After removal of 3 bases from V and 0 bases from J, the junction contained 3 bases not matched to a gene. The CDR3 is CASSSTGTSGNTIYF. CDR3 in DNA: TGCGCCAGCAGCTCGACAGGGACCTCTGGAAACACCATATATTTT.

This clone was seen a handful of times. It may be a read error: a sequence one base away is much more abundant. This is likely a read error, given that the CDR3 carries no conserved phenylalanine or tryptophan at its end. The chain uses TRBV15 and TRBJ1-1, with 7 positions matching TRBD1. The germline V gene has CDR1 LNHNV and CDR2 YYDKDF (reference sequence). J lost 7 bases, V lost 4 bases, and 9 bases had no gene match. The CDR3 extends over 14 amino acids. The CDR3 sequence: CATSTREGAFEAFV. DNA for the CDR3: TGTGCCACCAGCACTCGAGAGGGGGCGTTTGAAGCTTTCGTT.

This clone was detected only once. V usage is TRBV30 and J usage is TRBJ1-3; tentatively, D is TRBD1 (5 bases). Germline-derived CDR1 and CDR2 are GTSNPN and SVGIG (reference sequence). CDR3 length equals 15 residues. V shed 5 bases and J shed 1 base, with 15 bases lying between them. CDR3 DNA sequence: TGTGCCTGGGACCTAGGGGCGCCTTCTGGAAACACCATATATTTT. Translation: CAWDLGAPSGNTIYF.

This sequence joins TRBV7-2 and TRBJ2-5; possible D gene TRBD1, 6 bases. V was pared by 4 bases and J by 4 bases, with 7 bases between. The CDR3 runs 12 residues. Germline assignment: CDR1 SGHTA and CDR2 FQGNSA. The CDR3 region has the DNA TGTGCCAGCAGCTCAGGGGCAGAGACCCAGTACTTC. Amino acid sequence: CASSSGAETQYF. The full variable domain, with the rest looked up from reference TRBV7-2 and TRBJ2-5, is GAGVSQSPSNKVTEKGKDVELRCDPISGHTALYWYRQSLGQGLEFLIYFQGNSAPDKSGLPSDRFSAERTGGSVSTLTIQRTQQEDSAVYLCASSSGAETQYFGPGTRLLVL.

This sequence joins TRBV7-9 and TRBJ2-1; 15 bases map to TRBD2. This CDR3 spans 16 amino acids. Looked up from germline, CDR1 is SEHNR and CDR2 is FQNEAQ (reference sequence). After removal of 6 bases from V and 9 bases from J, the junction contained 9 bases not matched to a gene. CDR3 sequence: CASSSRTSGGAGEQFF. The CDR3 nucleotides are TGTGCCAGCAGTTCCAGGACTAGCGGGGGGGCGGGTGAGCAGTTCTTC. Together with reference TRBV7-9 and TRBJ2-1, the CDR3 gives the full variable domain: DTGVSQNPRHKITKRGQNVTFRCDPISEHNRLYWYRQTLGQGPEFLTYFQNEAQLEKSRLLSDRFSAERPKGSFSTLEIQRTEQGDSAMYLCASSSRTSGGAGEQFFGPGTRLTVL.

The V call is TRBV6-6, the J call TRBJ1-1; TRBD1 matches 7 bases. With V trimmed by 7 bases and J by 7 bases, 12 bases remained unmatched. The germline gives CDR1 MNHNY, CDR2 SVGAGI (reference sequence). This CDR3 contains 14 residues. CDR3 sequence (DNA): TGTGCCAGCACCAGAAACAGGGGACAAAATGAAGCTTTCTTT. Translated: CASTRNRGQNEAFF.

Here the CDR3 reads CASSGQNYGYTF. Written as DNA, the CDR3 is TGTGCCAGCAGTGGGCAGAACTATGGCTACACCTTC. The V call is TRBV6-6, the J call TRBJ1-2; no reliable D call. CDR1 and CDR2 (germline): MNHNY, SVGAGI (reference sequence). This CDR3 region has 12 residues. V was trimmed by 5 bases and J by 2 bases, leaving 6 bases between them.